Below, one TCR beta chain is given with its context. No antigen is known for it. Nothing much larger sits one base from this clone, and base qualities are not available. TCRbeta CDR3 regions were amplified from genomic DNA using the immunoSEQ Assay, a bias-controlled multiplex PCR. Per the authors' processing: Within the assay, amplification of reference gene primers was used to estimate how many nucleated cells each sample contained. To quantify the absolute abundance of each unique TCRbeta CDR3 rearrangement, sequence reads were collapsed and filtered. For each sample, productive Simpson clonality was calculated by taking the square root of Simpson's diversity index across productive rearrangements. TCRdb obtained this table from immuneACCESS and retained in-frame rearrangements with V and J assigned. These tables miss some clones; where compared with another copy, unresolved V genes account for less than half of the shortfall, and the remainder is unexplained. The D gene and trimming were derived from the DNA, and the V and J assignments and clone size from that table. The sample table shows about 190,000 clones, and about 72% are seen once. Roughly 17% of the sample lies in the top ten.

The record originates from a study of blood T cell repertoires in COVID-19 (TCRdb year 2020). Regarding the complete study: The collaborator samples originated in the United States, Italy and Spain and spanned the acute and convalescent phases of COVID-19. The material from the prospective study consisted of cDNA or gDNA derived from T cells, B-cell-depleted T cells, or PBMCs. The dataset comprised deeply sampled blood TCRbeta repertoires from subjects exposed to, actively infected with, or recovered from COVID-19. The repertoires were released in a freely available public database meant as a resource for research on the immune response to SARS-CoV-2. The samples were drawn from two sources: the first 160 participants of the ongoing ImmuneRACE study, and 1,254 subjects contributed by 6 global collaborators. Sample metadata almost always included a de-identified subject ID, COVID-19 status, age in years and sex. Where HLA class I and class II types were available, the types were taken from metadata supplied by the sample provider, not from assay-based typing.

Enrolling through a virtual design, the prospective study's participants ranged in age from about 18 to 89 years and lived across roughly 24 United States geographic areas. Cohort assignment in the prospective study relied on participant-reported clinical history from a screening survey and a study questionnaire. Recovered participants in ImmuneRACE Cohort 3 were defined by two consecutive negative NP/OP PCR tests, clearance by a healthcare professional, or resolution of symptoms. In the prospective study, mobile phlebotomists collected whole blood, serum and a nasopharyngeal or oropharyngeal swab from each participant. Participants in the prospective study had the option to provide additional blood draws and questionnaires over a 2-month period. Before DNA extraction, blood samples from the prospective study were shipped at room temperature or frozen. The paper's findings and limits, for the study overall: How much clinical and demographic metadata was included differed by source and by participant, and the metadata was provided uncurated.

The CDR3 covers 16 residues, taking in both the cysteine and the phenylalanine. Only the CDR3 DNA is retained, 48 bases long and in frame from the first base. V lost 0 bases and J lost 1 base; the stretch between them is 13 bases long. The germline V gene yields SGDLS for CDR1 and YYNGEE for CDR2. The sequenced sample consisted of PBMCs or T cells enriched from blood (not recorded which). The chain was built from TRBV9 and TRBJ2-5, with a tentative D gene TRBD2 over 5 matching bases. The TCR originated in a woman between 50 and 59 years old who had recovered from COVID-19. CDR3 protein: CASSVGGSAPQETQYF. The nucleotide sequence reads TGTGCCAGCAGCGTAGGAGGTAGCGCGCCCCAAGAGACCCAGTACTTC.